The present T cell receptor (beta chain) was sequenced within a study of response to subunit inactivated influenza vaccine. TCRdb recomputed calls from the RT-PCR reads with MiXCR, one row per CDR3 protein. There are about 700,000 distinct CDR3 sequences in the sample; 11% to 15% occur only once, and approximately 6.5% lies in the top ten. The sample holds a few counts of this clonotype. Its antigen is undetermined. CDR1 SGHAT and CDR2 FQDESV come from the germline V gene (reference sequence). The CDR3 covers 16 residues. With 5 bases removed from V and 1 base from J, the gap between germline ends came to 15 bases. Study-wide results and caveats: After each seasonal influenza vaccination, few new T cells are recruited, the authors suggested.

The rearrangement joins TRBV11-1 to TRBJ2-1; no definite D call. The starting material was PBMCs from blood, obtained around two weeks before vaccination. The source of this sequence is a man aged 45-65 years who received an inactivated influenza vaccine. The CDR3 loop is CASSPAGWGSYNEQFF. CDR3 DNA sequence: TGTGCCAGCAGCCCAGCCGGGTGGGGTTCCTACAATGAGCAGTTCTTC.